This TCR beta chain was identified in a study of early T cells in non-severe SARS-CoV-2 infection. This clonotype was observed many times. Unique molecular identifiers were attached to individual cDNA molecules. TCRdb reanalysed the 5' RACE reads using MiXCR and keeps one entry per CDR3 protein. The data contain tens of thousands of distinct CDR3 sequences, approximately 10% of them singletons. Trimming cost V 6 bases and J 5 bases; bases outside gene matches: 12. This CDR3 contains 16 residues. Germline CDR1 is DFQATT and CDR2 is SNEGSKA (reference sequence). V gene TRBV20-1 combines with J gene TRBJ2-1, with 11 bases matching TRBD2. Sequencing used whole blood, obtained at baseline. This sequence originates from an adult who was a healthcare worker with PCR-confirmed SARS-CoV-2 infection or an uninfected control (not recorded which). CDR3: CSAHHLAGGPNNEQFF. The CDR3 DNA sequence: TGCAGTGCACACCACTTAGCGGGGGGGCCAAACAATGAGCAGTTCTTC.